These T cell receptor beta chains were read from a single sample in a study of blood T cell repertoires in COVID-19. Assay: immunoSEQ multiplex PCR; the TCRdb copy retains only in-frame clones and omits some. The sample consists of under 250,000 clones, 70% to 90% of them appearing once. The sample consisted of peripheral blood. These receptors were obtained from a man aged 80 or over with acute or convalescent COVID-19. The CDR3 runs from the conserved cysteine through the conserved F or W. The D gene is left open where the match is weak. Clone size is shown for a subset of rows, as once, few, many or a class of expanded clone.

j_call,d_call,v_call,clone_size,cdr3_nt,cdr3_aa
TRBJ2-7,TRBD2,TRBV7-3,NA,TGTGCCAGCAGCTTAACGGAACGGGAGGGCCTGTACTTC,CASSLTEREGLYF
TRBJ2-2,NA,TRBV23-1,NA,TGCGCCAGCAGTCAATCCGCGGGAGGGGAGCTGTTTTTT,CASSQSAGGELFF
TRBJ1-4,TRBD1,TRBV19,NA,TGTGCCAGTAGTCTCCAGGGGGCCGGGACTAATGAAAAACTGTTTTTT,CASSLQGAGTNEKLFF
TRBJ1-5,NA,TRBV24-1,NA,TGTGCCACCAGTCTAGGGAGGGACCAGCCCCAGCATTTT,CATSLGRDQPQHF
TRBJ2-7,NA,TRBV3-1/TRBV3-2,NA,TGTGCCAGCAGCCCTACGGGGGCCTACGAGCAGTACTTC,CASSPTGAYEQYF
TRBJ1-4,TRBD1,TRBV5-1,NA,TGCGCCAGCAGCCCCCGGGACAGGGGGGAAAAACTGTTTTTT,CASSPRDRGEKLFF
TRBJ2-1,TRBD2,TRBV9,NA,TGTGCCAGCAGCCCCCTCCGGCTAGCGGGGGCAAAGAGCTCCTACAATGAGCAGTTCTTC,CASSPLRLAGAKSSYNEQFF
TRBJ2-7,NA,TRBV5-6,once,TGTGCCAGCAGCTTAGGGAGCTCCTACGAGCAGTACTTC,CASSLGSSYEQYF
TRBJ2-6,TRBD2,TRBV7-2,NA,TGTGCCAGCAGCTTAGGGCAAGCGGGGGGCTCTGGGGCCAACGTCCTGACTTTC,CASSLGQAGGSGANVLTF
TRBJ2-3,NA,TRBV12-3/TRBV12-4,NA,TGTGCCAGCAGGCGGGGCAGGGATACGCAGTATTTT,CASRRGRDTQYF
TRBJ2-3,NA,TRBV10-3,NA,TGTGCCATCAGTGACCGAGGGGGGGCCACAGATACGCAGTATTTT,CAISDRGGATDTQYF
TRBJ1-1,NA,TRBV9,NA,TGTGCCAGCAGCGTACTTAGGACAGTGAACACTGAAGCTTTCTTT,CASSVLRTVNTEAFF
TRBJ1-5,NA,TRBV18,NA,TGTGCCAGCTCCCCAGGAGGGCCAAAGCCCCAGCATTTT,CASSPGGPKPQHF
TRBJ1-1,NA,TRBV7-2,NA,TGTGCCAGCAGCTTAGATCAGGGGTGGGCTGAAGCTTTCTTT,CASSLDQGWAEAFF
TRBJ2-3,TRBD2,TRBV5-4,NA,TGTGCCAGCAGCTTGTCGGGTAGCGGGGCACTTACGCAGTATTTT,CASSLSGSGALTQYF
TRBJ1-3,TRBD1,TRBV5-1,NA,TGCGCCAGCAGCTTGGACAGGGGGGGCTCTGGAAACACCATATATTTT,CASSLDRGGSGNTIYF
TRBJ1-5,NA,TRBV18,NA,TGTGCCAGCTCACCACCGGCAGGTTTGGGCAATCAGCCCCAGCATTTT,CASSPPAGLGNQPQHF
TRBJ2-7,NA,TRBV28,few,TGTGCCAGCAGTCCCCCGAGGGCTTCCTACGAGCAGTACTTC,CASSPPRASYEQYF
TRBJ2-1,NA,TRBV18,once,TGTGCCAGCTCACCCCTTCGGGACACATGGGTCGAGCAGTTCTTC,CASSPLRDTWVEQFF
TRBJ2-1,NA,TRBV2,NA,TGTGCCAGCAGTGAAGACCGGGGCGCGCGGGAAAATGAGCAGTTCTTC,CASSEDRGARENEQFF
TRBJ1-2,NA,TRBV7-2,NA,TGTGCCAGCAGCTTAAATACAGCCTCCTATGGCTACACCTTC,CASSLNTASYGYTF
TRBJ1-1,NA,TRBV28,NA,TGTGCCAGCAGGCCGGGACTCACGAACACTGAAGCTTTCTTT,CASRPGLTNTEAFF
TRBJ2-3,TRBD1,TRBV5-4,NA,TGTGCCACCCAGGGGGCGGATACGCAGTATTTT,CATQGADTQYF
TRBJ2-7,TRBD1,TRBV10-2,few,TGCGCCAGCAGTGCGAGGACAGGGGCTTCCTACGAGCAGTACTTC,CASSARTGASYEQYF
TRBJ1-3,NA,TRBV18,once,TGTGCCAGCTCACCACAGGAACTATCTGGAAACACCATATATTTT,CASSPQELSGNTIYF
TRBJ2-2,NA,TRBV9,NA,TGTGCCAGCAGCGTATCGTGGGGGCAGGACACCGGGGAGCTGTTTTTT,CASSVSWGQDTGELFF
TRBJ1-5,TRBD1,TRBV4-3,NA,TGCGCCAGCAGCCAAGATGGGACAGGGAGAGGCAATCAGCCCCAGCATTTT,CASSQDGTGRGNQPQHF
TRBJ1-5,NA,TRBV15,NA,TGTGCCACCAGCAGAGTAGCCGGTAGCAATCAGCCCCAGCATTTT,CATSRVAGSNQPQHF
TRBJ1-6,NA,TRBV14,NA,TGTGCCAGCAGCCGGGGGAGGGTTGTGAATTCACCCCTCCACTTT,CASSRGRVVNSPLHF
TRBJ1-2,NA,TRBV10-3,NA,TGTGCCATCAGTGAGCAGGACTATGGCTACACCTTC,CAISEQDYGYTF
TRBJ2-3,NA,TRBV9,NA,TGTGCCAGCAGCCTAGGGAGCTTTCTAGATACAGATACGCAGTATTTT,CASSLGSFLDTDTQYF